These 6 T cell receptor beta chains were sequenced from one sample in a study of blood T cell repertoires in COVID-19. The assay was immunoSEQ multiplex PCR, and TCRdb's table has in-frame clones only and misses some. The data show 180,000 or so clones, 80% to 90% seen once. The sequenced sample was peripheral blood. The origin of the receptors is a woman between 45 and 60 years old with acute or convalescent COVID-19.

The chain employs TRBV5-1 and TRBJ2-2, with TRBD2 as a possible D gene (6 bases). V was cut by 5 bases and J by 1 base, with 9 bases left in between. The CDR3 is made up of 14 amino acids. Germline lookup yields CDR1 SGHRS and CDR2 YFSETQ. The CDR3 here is CASSAGWNTGELFF. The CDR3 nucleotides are TGCGCCAGCAGTGCGGGATGGAACACCGGGGAGCTGTTTTTT.

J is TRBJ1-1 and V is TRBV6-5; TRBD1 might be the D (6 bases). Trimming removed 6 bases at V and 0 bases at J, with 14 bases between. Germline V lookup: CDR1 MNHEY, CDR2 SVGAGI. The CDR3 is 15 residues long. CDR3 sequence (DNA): TGTGCCAGCAGGTCGGACAGCTGGATGAACACTGAAGCTTTCTTT. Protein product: CASRSDSWMNTEAFF.

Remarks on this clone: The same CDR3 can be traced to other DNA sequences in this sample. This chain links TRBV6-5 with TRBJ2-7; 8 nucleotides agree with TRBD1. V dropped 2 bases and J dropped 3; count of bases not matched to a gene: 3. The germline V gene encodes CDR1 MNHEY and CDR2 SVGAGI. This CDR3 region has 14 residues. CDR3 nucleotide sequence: TGTGCCAGCAGTTACGGAGGACAGGGCTACGAGCAGTACTTC. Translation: CASSYGGQGYEQYF.

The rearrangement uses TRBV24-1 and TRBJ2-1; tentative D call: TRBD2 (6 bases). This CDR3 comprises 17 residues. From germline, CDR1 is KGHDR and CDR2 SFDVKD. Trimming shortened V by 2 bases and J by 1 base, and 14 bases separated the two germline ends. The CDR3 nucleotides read TGTGCCACCAGTGATTCGTCGCACGGGACTTCCTACAATGAGCAGTTCTTC. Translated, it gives CATSDSSHGTSYNEQFF.

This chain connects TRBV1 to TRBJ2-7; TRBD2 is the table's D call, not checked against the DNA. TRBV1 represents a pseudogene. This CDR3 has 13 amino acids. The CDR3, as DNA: TGCACCAGCATGACCGGGACTAGGGTCGAGCAGTACTTC. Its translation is CTSMTGTRVEQYF.

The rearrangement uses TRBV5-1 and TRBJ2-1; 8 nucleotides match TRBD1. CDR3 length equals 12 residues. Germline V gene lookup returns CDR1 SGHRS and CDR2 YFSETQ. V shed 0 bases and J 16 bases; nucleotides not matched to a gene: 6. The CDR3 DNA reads TGCGCCAGCAGCTTGGGGACAGGGCCCCTTTTCTTC. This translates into CASSLGTGPLFF.